Listed here are 28 T cell receptor beta chains from one sample, sequenced in a study of control samples from healthy donors and cancer patients. Assay used: immunoSEQ multiplex PCR; TCRdb lists only in-frame clones, some missing. The sample lists about 60,000 clones, approximately 94% occurring once. The sample comprised blood. Source of these receptors: a young woman in good health.

The chain carries TRBV29-1 and TRBJ2-1, with D perhaps being TRBD1 or TRBD2 (5 bases each). The V end lost 7 bases, the J end lost 11 bases, and 12 bases lay between the germline ends. This CDR3 region has 10 residues. The V gene's germline CDR1 is SQVTM and CDR2 ANQGSEA. CDR3 DNA sequence: TGCAGCGACCGAACGGGACAGCAGTTCTTC. Its translation: CSDRTGQQFF.

The V call is TRBV9, the J call TRBJ1-1; D unresolved. Germline V gene lookup returns CDR1 SGDLS and CDR2 YYNGEE. The CDR3 is 14 amino acids. Trimming shortened V by 0 bases and J by 1 base, and 7 bases separated the two germline ends. CDR3 nucleotide sequence: TGTGCCAGCAGCGTAGTAATGGGGAACACTGAAGCTTTCTTT. Its translation: CASSVVMGNTEAFF.

The chain uses TRBV6-1 and TRBJ2-5; maybe TRBD2 (5 bases). Germline values: CDR1 MNHNS, CDR2 SASEGT. V was trimmed by 2 bases and J by 7 bases, leaving 20 bases between them. There are 16 residues in the CDR3. CDR3 sequence (DNA): TGTGCCAGCAGTGAAAGGAGTGTATCGGGGTTGGGGACCCAGTACTTC. Translating it yields CASSERSVSGLGTQYF.

The CDR3 sequence is CASSSRDTAEKLFF. CDR3 bases: TGCGCCAGCAGCTCCCGGGACACCGCTGAAAAACTGTTTTTT. This chain uses TRBV5-1 with TRBJ1-4, with D possibly matching TRBD1 (6 bases). This CDR3 region has 14 residues. Germline lookup yields CDR1 SGHRS and CDR2 YFSETQ. Trimming took off 3 bases at V and 7 bases at J, with 13 bases between the two ends.

The J gene is TRBJ2-7, the V gene TRBV6-5; TRBD1 is a possible D gene (5 bases). Germline CDR1 reads MNHEY; CDR2 reads SVGAGI. This CDR3 has 14 residues. Trimming took 1 base from V and 2 from J, leaving 9 bases between them. The CDR3 nucleotides read TGTGCCAGCAGTTACTGGGGCTCCACCTACGAGCAGTACTTC. This gives the protein CASSYWGSTYEQYF.

The genes are TRBV5-1 and TRBJ2-7; possible D gene TRBD1, 7 bases. The CDR3 contains 13 residues. Deletions cut 7 bases from V and 3 bases from J, with 14 bases between. Germline V gene data show CDR1 as SGHRS and CDR2 as YFSETQ. Here the CDR3 reads CASWGDSIYEQYF. For the CDR3, the DNA is TGCGCCAGCTGGGGGGACAGTATCTACGAGCAGTACTTC.

The V and J genes are TRBV6-1 and TRBJ1-5, with 7 bases that match TRBD1. Unmatched junction bases numbered 9, after V lost 4 bases and J lost 3 bases. CDR3 length: 16 amino acids. In germline, CDR1 is MNHNS, CDR2 SASEGT. Here the CDR3 reads CASSVWTGLNNQPQHF. In nucleotides, the CDR3 is TGTGCCAGCAGTGTGTGGACAGGCTTAAACAATCAGCCCCAGCATTTT.

V is TRBV4-3 and J is TRBJ2-7; TRBD1 agrees at 9 bases. CDR3 length: 15 amino acids. Trimming removed 1 base from V and 2 bases from J; junction bases left unmatched: 3. Germline values: CDR1 LGHNA, CDR2 YSLEER. CDR3 nucleotides: TGCGCCAGCAGCCAAGCGACAGGGGGACCCTACGAGCAGTACTTC. Its protein product is CASSQATGGPYEQYF.

In nucleotides, the CDR3 is TGCGCCAGCAGCTTGGCCCGGGGAGCCGGGGCCGGGGAGCTGTTTTTT. Protein product: CASSLARGAGAGELFF. The V and J genes are TRBV5-1 and TRBJ2-2; D may be TRBD2 (5 bases). The CDR3 extends over 16 amino acids. CDR1 is SGHRS and CDR2 is YFSETQ in the germline V gene. V shed 0 bases and J shed 6 bases, with 15 bases lying between them. Combining the CDR3 with reference TRBV5-1 and TRBJ2-2 gives the whole variable domain KAGVTQTPRYLIKTRGQQVTLSCSPISGHRSVSWYQQTPGQGLQFLFEYFSETQRNKGNFPGRFSGRQFSNSRSEMNVSTLELGDSALYLCASSLARGAGAGELFFGEGSRLTVL.

This clone was observed a handful of times. The V gene is TRBV11-3, the J gene TRBJ2-2; D gene unclear. Trimming took 6 bases from V and 7 from J, leaving 9 bases between them. CDR1 SGHNT and CDR2 YENEEA come from the germline V gene. This CDR3 spans 12 amino acids. CDR3 amino acids: CASRPRDGELFF. CDR3 bases: TGTGCCAGCAGGCCAAGGGACGGGGAGCTGTTTTTT.

The rearrangement uses TRBV10-3 and TRBJ1-4; possible D gene TRBD1, 6 bases. CDR1 and CDR2 (germline): ENHRY, SYGVKD. The CDR3 length is 17 residues. With 3 bases removed from V and 2 bases from J, the gap between germline ends came to 16 bases. The CDR3 region has the DNA TGTGCCATCAGTGAATTGGGGGGCAGACCGACTAATGAAAAACTGTTTTTT. Its protein product is CAISELGGRPTNEKLFF.

J is TRBJ1-2 and V is TRBV5-1; D call uncertain. CDR1 is SGHRS and CDR2 is YFSETQ in the germline V gene. This CDR3 is built from 12 residues. V was cut by 0 bases and J by 5 bases, with 5 bases left in between. The DNA for the CDR3 is TGCGCCAGCAGCTTGGAAGGGTATGGCTACACCTTC. It translates to CASSLEGYGYTF.

Here the CDR3 reads CAGKGPLELNYTF. CDR3 bases: TGTGCCGGGAAGGGGCCCCTAGAATTAAACTACACCTTC. This chain uses TRBV7-9 with TRBJ1-2; possible D gene TRBD1, 5 bases. Per the germline V gene, CDR1 is SEHNR and CDR2 is FQNEAQ (reference sequence). The CDR3 is made up of 13 amino acids. V was clipped by 11 bases and J by 10 bases, with 23 bases between them.

The V and J genes are TRBV15 and TRBJ2-6; D unclear. The CDR3 contains 18 residues. V lost 0 bases to trimming and J lost 0 bases, with 12 bases between them. CDR1 is LNHNV and CDR2 is YYDKDF in the germline V gene (reference sequence). The CDR3 reads CATSRDGYASSGANVLTF. The CDR3 DNA sequence: TGTGCCACCAGCAGAGATGGATACGCGTCCTCTGGGGCCAACGTCCTGACTTTC. Variable domain in full (rest from reference TRBV15 and TRBJ2-6): DAMVIQNPRYQVTQFGKPVTLSCSQTLNHNVMYWYQQKSSQAPKLLFHYYDKDFNNEADTPDNFQSRRPNTSFCFLDIRSPGLGDTAMYLCATSRDGYASSGANVLTFGAGSRLTVL.

The rearrangement joins TRBV6-2 or TRBV6-3 to TRBJ2-3; a possible D gene is TRBD1 (5 bases). The V and J ends lost 1 base and 2 bases respectively, with 10 bases between them. Germline loops: CDR1 MNHEY, CDR2 SVGEGT. The CDR3 loop spans 15 amino acids. The CDR3 region is CASSYYDSYTDTQYF. CDR3 bases: TGTGCCAGCAGTTACTACGACAGCTACACAGATACGCAGTATTTT.

This rearrangement joins TRBV6-5 to TRBJ1-1, with 7 bases aligning to TRBD1. The CDR3 consists of 15 residues. Per germline, CDR1 MNHEY and CDR2 SVGAGI. Trimming removed 4 bases from V and 4 bases from J; junction bases left unmatched: 9. This CDR3 reads CASSFRTGLSTEAFF. CDR3 nucleotides: TGTGCCAGCAGTTTTCGGACAGGACTATCCACTGAAGCTTTCTTT.

This chain connects TRBV12-3 or TRBV12-4 to TRBJ2-7; TRBD1 matches 7 bases. Unmatched junction bases numbered 2, after V lost 6 bases and J lost 3 bases. The CDR3 runs to 12 residues. In DNA, the CDR3 is TGTGCCAGCAGCTGGACAGGCTACGAGCAGTACTTC. This gives the protein CASSWTGYEQYF.

This chain joins TRBV19 and TRBJ1-6; D gene unclear. V was clipped by 7 bases and J by 7 bases, with 8 bases between them. The CDR3 loop spans 12 amino acids. Germline CDR1 and CDR2: LNHDA and SQIVND (reference sequence). CDR3: CASMGANSPLHF. The DNA for the CDR3 is TGTGCCAGTATGGGAGCAAATTCACCCCTCCACTTT.

The gene calls are TRBV12-2 and TRBJ2-3. TRBV12-2 is a pseudogene locus. The CDR3 loop spans 17 amino acids. CDR3 coding DNA: TGTGCAAGTCGCTTATTTTCATGGGCAGGGACGAGAGATACGCAGTATTTT. Amino acid sequence: CASRLFSWAGTRDTQYF.

This clone was observed once. The chain recombines TRBV7-9 with TRBJ1-1; no reliable D call. V lost 1 base, J lost 3 bases, and 9 bases lay in between. This CDR3 has 14 residues. Germline CDR1 SEHNR, CDR2 FQNEAQ (reference sequence). CDR3 nucleotide sequence: TGTGCCAGCAGCTTAGGGTTTAGCTACACTGAAGCTTTCTTT. It codes for CASSLGFSYTEAFF.

The rearrangement uses TRBV6-5 and TRBJ2-1; 10 bases agree with TRBD2. The CDR3 runs to 12 residues. After removal of 7 bases from V and 7 bases from J, the junction contained 1 base not matched to a gene. CDR1 is MNHEY, CDR2 SVGAGI, per germline. The CDR3 loop reads CASKRGGNEQFF. DNA of the CDR3: TGTGCCAGCAAGCGGGGGGGTAATGAGCAGTTCTTC.

The chain combines TRBV6-2 or TRBV6-3 with TRBJ1-1; 7 bases align to TRBD1. The CDR3 covers 13 residues. Trimming took 6 bases from V and 5 from J; bases not matched to a gene: 6. The germline V gene has CDR1 MNHEY and CDR2 SVGEGT. CDR3 DNA sequence: TGTGCCAGCAGCCGACCACAGGGGACTGAAGCTTTCTTT. It specifies CASSRPQGTEAFF.

The chain has TRBV18 and TRBJ2-7, with no clear D. Germline V gene sequence: CDR1 KGHSH, CDR2 LQKENI. V lost 6 bases to trimming and J lost 0 bases, with 3 bases between them. The CDR3 length is 11 residues. CDR3 sequence reads: CASSSSYEQYF. Here the CDR3 DNA reads TGTGCCAGCTCGAGCTCCTACGAGCAGTACTTC.

The chain links TRBV28 to TRBJ1-1; D is unclear. V was clipped by 2 bases and J by 4 bases, with 14 bases between them. The germline CDR1 and CDR2 sequences are MDHEN and SYDVKM. The CDR3 has 15 residues. CDR3 residues: CASSLNFRRSTEAFF. For the CDR3, the DNA is TGTGCCAGCAGTTTAAACTTTAGGAGGTCCACTGAAGCTTTCTTT.

The CDR3 DNA is TGTGCCAGCAGCTTGTCCGGGACAGGTCAAGAGACCCAGTACTTC. Translation gives CASSLSGTGQETQYF. The chain is built from TRBV5-5 and TRBJ2-5; 8 bases agree with TRBD1. V gave up 1 base and J gave up 2 bases; unmatched junction bases: 4. Germline CDR1 and CDR2: SGHKS and YYEKEE (reference sequence). The CDR3 is made up of 15 amino acids. The variable domain in full, with the rest retrieved from reference TRBV5-5 and TRBJ2-5, is DAGVTQSPTHLIKTRGQQVTLRCSPISGHKSVSWYQQVLGQGPQFIFQYYEKEERGRGNFPDRFSARQFPNYSSELNVNALLLGDSALYLCASSLSGTGQETQYFGPGTRLLVL.

The gene calls are TRBV7-2 and TRBJ1-2, with D possibly matching TRBD1 (5 bases). Germline CDR1 SGHTA, CDR2 FQGNSA. The CDR3 contains 15 residues. V lost 6 bases and J lost 5, with 19 bases in between. The CDR3 sequence is CASSTVGVFRYGYTF. DNA for the CDR3: TGTGCCAGCAGTACAGTGGGGGTTTTTCGATATGGCTACACCTTC. Full variable domain (outside the CDR3, taken from reference TRBV7-2 and TRBJ1-2): GAGVSQSPSNKVTEKGKDVELRCDPISGHTALYWYRQSLGQGLEFLIYFQGNSAPDKSGLPSDRFSAERTGGSVSTLTIQRTQQEDSAVYLCASSTVGVFRYGYTFGSGTRLTVV.

This clone was seen a handful of times. The chain links TRBV23-1 to TRBJ1-6; D is perhaps TRBD1 (5 bases). TRBV23-1 has ORF status, its function being uncertain. The V gene lost 4 bases and the J gene lost 8 bases, with 15 bases spanning the gap. The CDR3 spans 15 residues. The CDR3 bases are TGCGCCAGCAGTCGCCACCACTGGGGGGATTCACCCCTCCACTTT. Amino acid sequence: CASSRHHWGDSPLHF.

The chain couples TRBV2 to TRBJ2-7; 9 nucleotides agree with TRBD1. Per the germline V gene, CDR1 is SNHLY and CDR2 is FYNNEI. The V gene end was trimmed by 4 bases and the J gene end by 5 bases; junction bases not matched to a gene: 12. CDR3 length: 16 residues. The CDR3 coding sequence is TGTGCCAGCAGTGGTGTAAGGGGACAGGGTATCAACGAGCAGTACTTC. It encodes CASSGVRGQGINEQYF.